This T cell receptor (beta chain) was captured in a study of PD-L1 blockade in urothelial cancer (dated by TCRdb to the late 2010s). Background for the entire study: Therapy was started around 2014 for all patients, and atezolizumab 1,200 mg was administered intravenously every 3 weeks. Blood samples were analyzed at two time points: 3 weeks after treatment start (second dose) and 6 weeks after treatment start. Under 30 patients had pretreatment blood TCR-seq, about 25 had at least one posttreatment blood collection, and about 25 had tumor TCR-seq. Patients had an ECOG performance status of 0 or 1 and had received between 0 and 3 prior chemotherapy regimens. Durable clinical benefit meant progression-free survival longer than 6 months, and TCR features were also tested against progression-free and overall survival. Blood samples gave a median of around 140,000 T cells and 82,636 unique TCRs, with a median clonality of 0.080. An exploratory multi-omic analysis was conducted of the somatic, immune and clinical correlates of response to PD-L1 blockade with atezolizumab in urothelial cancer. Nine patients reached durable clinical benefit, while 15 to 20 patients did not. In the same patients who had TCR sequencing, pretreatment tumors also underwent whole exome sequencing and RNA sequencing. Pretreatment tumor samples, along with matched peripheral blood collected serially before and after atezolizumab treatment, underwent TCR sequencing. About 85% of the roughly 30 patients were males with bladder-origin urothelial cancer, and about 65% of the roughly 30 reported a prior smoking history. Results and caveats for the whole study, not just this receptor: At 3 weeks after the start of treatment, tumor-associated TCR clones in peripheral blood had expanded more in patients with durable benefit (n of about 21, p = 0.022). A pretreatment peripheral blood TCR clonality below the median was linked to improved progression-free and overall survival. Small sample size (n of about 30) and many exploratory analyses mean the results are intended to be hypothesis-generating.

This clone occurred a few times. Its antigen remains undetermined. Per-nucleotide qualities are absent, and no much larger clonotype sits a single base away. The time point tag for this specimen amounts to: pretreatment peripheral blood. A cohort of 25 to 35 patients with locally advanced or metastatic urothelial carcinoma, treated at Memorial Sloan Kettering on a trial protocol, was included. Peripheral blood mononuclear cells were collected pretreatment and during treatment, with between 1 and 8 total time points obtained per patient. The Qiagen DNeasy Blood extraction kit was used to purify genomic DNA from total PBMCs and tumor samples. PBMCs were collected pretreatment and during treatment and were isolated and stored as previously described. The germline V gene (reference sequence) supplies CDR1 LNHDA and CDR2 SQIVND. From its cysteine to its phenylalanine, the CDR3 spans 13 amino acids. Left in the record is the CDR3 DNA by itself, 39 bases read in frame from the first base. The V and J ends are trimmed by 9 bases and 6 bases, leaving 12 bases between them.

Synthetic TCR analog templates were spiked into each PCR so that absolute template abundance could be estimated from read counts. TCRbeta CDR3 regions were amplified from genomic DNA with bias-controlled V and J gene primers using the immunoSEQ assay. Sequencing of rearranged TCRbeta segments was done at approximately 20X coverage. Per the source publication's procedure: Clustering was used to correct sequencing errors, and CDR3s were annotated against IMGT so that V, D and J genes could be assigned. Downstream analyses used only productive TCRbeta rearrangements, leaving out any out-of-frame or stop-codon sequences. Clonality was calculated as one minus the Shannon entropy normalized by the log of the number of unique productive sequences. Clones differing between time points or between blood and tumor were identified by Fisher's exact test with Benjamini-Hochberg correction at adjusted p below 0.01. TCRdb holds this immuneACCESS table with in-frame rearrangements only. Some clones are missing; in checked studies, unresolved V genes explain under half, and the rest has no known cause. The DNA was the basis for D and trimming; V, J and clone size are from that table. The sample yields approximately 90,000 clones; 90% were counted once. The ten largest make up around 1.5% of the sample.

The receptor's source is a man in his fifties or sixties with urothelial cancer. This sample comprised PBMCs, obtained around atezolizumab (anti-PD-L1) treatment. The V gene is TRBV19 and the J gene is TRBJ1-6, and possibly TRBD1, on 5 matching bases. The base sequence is TGTGCCAGCCAGGGAGGCGGTAATTCACCCCTCCACTTT. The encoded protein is CASQGGGNSPLHF.